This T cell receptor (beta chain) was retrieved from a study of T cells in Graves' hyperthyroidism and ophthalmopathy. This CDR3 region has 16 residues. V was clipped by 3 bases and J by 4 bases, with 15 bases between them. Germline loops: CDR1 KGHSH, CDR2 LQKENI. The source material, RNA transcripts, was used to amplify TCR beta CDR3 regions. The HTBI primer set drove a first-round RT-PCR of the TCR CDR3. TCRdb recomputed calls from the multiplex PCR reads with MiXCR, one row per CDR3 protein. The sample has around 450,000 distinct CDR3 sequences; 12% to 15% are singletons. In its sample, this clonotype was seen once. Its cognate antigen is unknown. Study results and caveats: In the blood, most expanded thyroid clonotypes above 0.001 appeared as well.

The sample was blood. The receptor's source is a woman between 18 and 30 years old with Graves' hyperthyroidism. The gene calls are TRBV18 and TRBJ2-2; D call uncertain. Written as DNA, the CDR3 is TGTGCCAGCTCACCCCTTCCAACCAAGAGCACCGGGGAGCTGTTTTTT. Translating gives CASSPLPTKSTGELFF.